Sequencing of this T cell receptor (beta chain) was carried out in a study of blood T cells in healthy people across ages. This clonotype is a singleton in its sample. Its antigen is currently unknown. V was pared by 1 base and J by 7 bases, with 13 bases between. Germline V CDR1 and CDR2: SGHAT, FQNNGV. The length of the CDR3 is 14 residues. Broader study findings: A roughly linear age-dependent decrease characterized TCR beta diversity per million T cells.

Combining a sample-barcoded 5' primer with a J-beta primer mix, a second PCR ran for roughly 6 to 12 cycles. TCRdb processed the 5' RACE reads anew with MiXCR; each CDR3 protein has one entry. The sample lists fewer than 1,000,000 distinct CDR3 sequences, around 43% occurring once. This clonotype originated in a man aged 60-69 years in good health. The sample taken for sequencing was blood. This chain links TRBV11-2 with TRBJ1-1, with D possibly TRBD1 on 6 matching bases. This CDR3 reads CASSLAQGSGEAFF. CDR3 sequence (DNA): TGTGCCAGCAGCTTAGCCCAGGGGTCAGGTGAAGCTTTCTTT.